By share, the clone carrying this TCR beta chain ranks as medium-sized (0.01 to 0.1%). The sample originates from a study of T-cell reconstitution after alpha-beta-depleted transplantation in children. Preparing the TCRbeta library involved the use of unique molecular identifiers. A single record per CDR3 protein comes from TCRdb applying MiXCR to the PCR reads. Of approximately 510,000 distinct CDR3 sequences listed, 15% to 20% were seen once; the top ten hold 3.3%. V lost 6 bases and J 5 bases, leaving 7 bases between the germline ends. The length of the CDR3 is 11 residues. The source is a human donor who donated a stem cell graft to a child with acute lymphoblastic leukemia. The genes are TRBV12-3 or TRBV12-4 and TRBJ1-1; D unresolved. The sequencing here drew on PBMCs from the stem cell graft donor, taken from the stem cell graft. The CDR3 reads CASSPGTEAFF. The CDR3 coding sequence is TGTGCCAGCAGCCCAGGAACTGAAGCTTTCTTT.